Listed below are T cell receptor beta chains from one sample, sequenced in a study of blood T cell repertoires in COVID-19. Libraries were prepared by immunoSEQ multiplex PCR; TCRdb keeps only in-frame clonotypes and omits some of them. The sample consists of about 10,000 clones, 80% to 90% of them appearing once. Sequencing was done on a sample of peripheral blood. These receptors were taken from a human donor in a cohort sampled during active COVID-19. Each CDR3 is given with its conserved first and last residue. Each record gives: J gene, V gene, clone size, D gene, CDR3 protein, CDR3 DNA. The D gene is left open where the match is weak. Clone size, where shown, is once, few, many, or a class for clones that have expanded.

TRBJ1-2,TRBV25-1,NA,TRBD1,CASRGTGTGRGYTF,TGTGCCAGCAGGGGGACAGGGACGGGAAGGGGCTACACCTTC
TRBJ1-6,TRBV2,NA,NA,CASSLRGNSPLHF,TGTGCCAGCAGTCTTAGGGGAAATTCACCCCTCCACTTT
TRBJ2-7,TRBV10-3,NA,TRBD2,CAISESGGRNEQYF,TGTGCCATCAGTGAATCGGGGGGTCGGAACGAGCAGTACTTC
TRBJ2-6,TRBV30,NA,TRBD1,CAWSVKGQGFGANVLTF,TGTGCCTGGAGTGTAAAGGGACAGGGGTTTGGGGCCAACGTCCTGACTTTC
TRBJ2-3,TRBV6-6,NA,TRBD2,CASSYGSGGPDTQYF,TGTGCCAGCAGTTACGGCAGCGGGGGTCCAGATACGCAGTATTTT
TRBJ2-2,TRBV27,NA,TRBD1,CASSFLYRGRRGTGELFF,TGTGCCAGCAGTTTTCTTTACAGGGGGCGTCGTGGCACCGGGGAGCTGTTTTTT
TRBJ2-3,TRBV6-4,NA,TRBD2,CASSDGTSGTDTQYF,TGTGCCAGCAGTGACGGGACTAGCGGCACAGATACGCAGTATTTT
TRBJ2-2,TRBV6-5,few,TRBD1,CASSPGTGDTGELFF,TGTGCCAGCAGTCCTGGGACAGGGGACACCGGGGAGCTGTTTTTT
TRBJ1-2,TRBV7-9,NA,NA,CASSSPTGNYGYTF,TGTGCCAGCAGCTCCCCGACGGGTAACTATGGCTACACCTTC
TRBJ1-2,TRBV29-1,NA,NA,CSVALSDGYTF,TGCAGCGTCGCCCTGAGCGATGGCTACACCTTC
TRBJ1-3,TRBV14,NA,NA,CASSQQTPRSGNTIYF,TGTGCCAGCAGCCAACAGACACCCCGCTCTGGAAACACCATATATTTT
TRBJ2-7,TRBV5-1,few,TRBD2,CARRGGSPVRYEQYF,TGCGCCCGCCGGGGGGGGTCGCCCGTACGCTACGAGCAGTACTTC
TRBJ2-1,TRBV4-1,few,NA,CASSPLGGGLSYEQFF,TGCGCCAGCAGCCCCCTTGGCGGGGGCCTTAGCTATGAGCAGTTCTTC
TRBJ2-1,TRBV6-5,NA,TRBD2,CATGGTGYNEQFF,TGTGCCACCGGGGGGACTGGCTACAATGAGCAGTTCTTC
TRBJ1-4,TRBV19,NA,NA,CASSSPGTQAEKLFF,TGTGCCAGTAGTTCCCCCGGGACACAAGCCGAAAAACTGTTTTTT
TRBJ1-3,TRBV7-9,NA,TRBD1,CASSFDWTGWGNTIYF,TGTGCCAGCAGCTTTGACTGGACAGGGTGGGGAAACACCATATATTTT
TRBJ1-4,TRBV12-5,NA,TRBD1,CASGSGTAFGEKLFF,TGTGCTAGTGGTTCCGGGACAGCCTTCGGGGAAAAACTGTTTTTT
TRBJ2-4,TRBV6-5,NA,NA,CASIYQGSKNIQYF,TGTGCCAGCATTTACCAGGGGTCCAAAAACATTCAGTACTTC
TRBJ2-2,TRBV4-1,NA,NA,CASSLRTENTGELFF,TGCGCCAGCAGCCTTCGGACAGAGAACACCGGGGAGCTGTTTTTT
TRBJ1-3,TRBV7-8,NA,TRBD1,CASSVTGGAGNTIYF,TGTGCCAGCAGCGTCACAGGGGGCGCGGGAAACACCATATATTTT
TRBJ1-2,TRBV28,NA,TRBD1,CASSFGGGAGRGYTF,TGTGCCAGCAGTTTTGGAGGGGGCGCTGGCCGGGGCTACACCTTC
TRBJ2-7,TRBV3-1/TRBV3-2,NA,NA,CASSQARGYEQYF,TGTGCCAGCAGCCAAGCCAGGGGCTACGAGCAGTACTTC
TRBJ1-2,TRBV15,NA,TRBD1,CATSAQTGSHYGYTF,TGTGCCACCAGCGCCCAGACAGGGTCGCACTATGGCTACACCTTC
TRBJ2-7,TRBV19,NA,NA,CASTPRRGGLYEQYF,TGTGCCAGTACCCCCCGGAGGGGCGGCCTCTACGAGCAGTACTTC
TRBJ2-3,TRBV6-5,NA,TRBD1,CASSQGQGVKNTQYF,TGTGCCAGCAGCCAGGGACAGGGGGTTAAAAATACGCAGTATTTT
TRBJ2-5,TRBV19,NA,TRBD1,CARLLRDRPETQYF,TGTGCCAGACTCCTCCGGGACAGACCGGAGACCCAGTACTTC
TRBJ2-5,TRBV11-1,NA,TRBD1,CASSFDRGHFETQYF,TGTGCCAGCAGTTTCGACAGGGGGCATTTTGAGACCCAGTACTTC
TRBJ2-2,TRBV6-5,NA,TRBD2,CASSFGGANTGELFF,TGTGCCAGCAGTTTTGGGGGGGCGAACACCGGGGAGCTGTTTTTT
TRBJ2-1,TRBV9,NA,NA,CASSEGVMNEQFF,TGTGCCAGCAGCGAGGGGGTAATGAATGAGCAGTTCTTC
TRBJ1-4,TRBV5-4,NA,TRBD1,CASSLGTGGRAEKLFF,TGTGCCAGCAGCTTGGGGACAGGGGGAAGGGCTGAAAAACTGTTTTTT
TRBJ1-1,TRBV6-1,NA,NA,CASSEGGNTEAFF,TGTGCCAGCAGTGAAGGCGGCAACACTGAAGCTTTCTTT
TRBJ2-2,TRBV27,NA,NA,CASSLFSVTGELFF,TGTGCCAGCAGTTTATTTTCGGTTACCGGGGAGCTGTTTTTT
TRBJ1-2,TRBV28,NA,NA,CASSLGSVPGGYTF,TGTGCCAGCAGTTTAGGGTCCGTCCCGGGAGGCTACACCTTC
TRBJ1-1,TRBV18,NA,TRBD1,CASSAGTGTEAFF,TGTGCCAGCTCAGCCGGGACAGGTACTGAAGCTTTCTTT
TRBJ1-6,TRBV7-3,once,TRBD1,CASAVGQGAYNSPLHF,TGTGCCAGTGCTGTCGGACAGGGGGCTTATAATTCACCCCTCCACTTT
TRBJ1-2,TRBV18,NA,NA,CASSPPSGLKGYTF,TGTGCCAGCTCACCACCATCTGGGCTCAAGGGCTACACCTTC
TRBJ1-2,TRBV5-1,NA,TRBD1,CASSSSGTGVGYTF,TGCGCCAGCAGCTCATCCGGGACAGGGGTTGGCTACACCTTC
TRBJ2-4,TRBV19,NA,NA,CATLPTPGGLAKNIQYF,TGTGCCACCCTTCCTACCCCCGGCGGGCTAGCCAAAAACATTCAGTACTTC
TRBJ2-5,TRBV30,NA,TRBD2,CACSQRGGAKTQYF,TGTGCCTGTTCACAGCGGGGGGGCGCAAAGACCCAGTACTTC
TRBJ2-3,TRBV6-2/TRBV6-3,NA,TRBD2,CASSYAGGPDTQYF,TGTGCCAGCAGTTACGCGGGGGGGCCAGATACGCAGTATTTT
TRBJ2-2,TRBV6-5,NA,NA,CASSYGGTGELFF,TGTGCCAGCAGTTACGGGGGGACCGGGGAGCTGTTTTTT
TRBJ2-7,TRBV11-2,NA,TRBD2,CASSPQLAGDSYEQYF,TGTGCCAGCAGCCCTCAACTAGCGGGGGATTCCTACGAGCAGTACTTC
TRBJ2-3,TRBV12-5,NA,TRBD1,CASAQDRVTSTDTQYF,TGTGCTAGTGCCCAGGACAGGGTTACTAGCACAGATACGCAGTATTTT
TRBJ1-1,TRBV28,NA,NA,CASSPPPWETEAFF,TGTGCCAGCAGCCCGCCACCTTGGGAGACTGAAGCTTTCTTT
TRBJ2-2,TRBV5-1,NA,TRBD1,CASSLAGQGFPGELFF,TGCGCCAGCAGCTTGGCAGGACAGGGGTTCCCCGGGGAGCTGTTTTTT
TRBJ1-4,TRBV2,NA,NA,CASSGENEKLFF,TGTGCCAGCAGCGGGGAGAATGAAAAACTGTTTTTT
TRBJ2-7,TRBV29-1,NA,NA,CSVAGRSYEQYF,TGCAGCGTTGCAGGGCGCTCCTACGAGCAGTACTTC
TRBJ1-1,TRBV30,NA,NA,CAWSVLVGSEAFF,TGTGCCTGGAGTGTATTGGTGGGGAGTGAAGCTTTCTTT
TRBJ1-6,TRBV4-1,NA,TRBD1,CASSPGTANSPLHF,TGCGCCAGCAGCCCCGGGACAGCTAATTCACCCCTCCACTTT